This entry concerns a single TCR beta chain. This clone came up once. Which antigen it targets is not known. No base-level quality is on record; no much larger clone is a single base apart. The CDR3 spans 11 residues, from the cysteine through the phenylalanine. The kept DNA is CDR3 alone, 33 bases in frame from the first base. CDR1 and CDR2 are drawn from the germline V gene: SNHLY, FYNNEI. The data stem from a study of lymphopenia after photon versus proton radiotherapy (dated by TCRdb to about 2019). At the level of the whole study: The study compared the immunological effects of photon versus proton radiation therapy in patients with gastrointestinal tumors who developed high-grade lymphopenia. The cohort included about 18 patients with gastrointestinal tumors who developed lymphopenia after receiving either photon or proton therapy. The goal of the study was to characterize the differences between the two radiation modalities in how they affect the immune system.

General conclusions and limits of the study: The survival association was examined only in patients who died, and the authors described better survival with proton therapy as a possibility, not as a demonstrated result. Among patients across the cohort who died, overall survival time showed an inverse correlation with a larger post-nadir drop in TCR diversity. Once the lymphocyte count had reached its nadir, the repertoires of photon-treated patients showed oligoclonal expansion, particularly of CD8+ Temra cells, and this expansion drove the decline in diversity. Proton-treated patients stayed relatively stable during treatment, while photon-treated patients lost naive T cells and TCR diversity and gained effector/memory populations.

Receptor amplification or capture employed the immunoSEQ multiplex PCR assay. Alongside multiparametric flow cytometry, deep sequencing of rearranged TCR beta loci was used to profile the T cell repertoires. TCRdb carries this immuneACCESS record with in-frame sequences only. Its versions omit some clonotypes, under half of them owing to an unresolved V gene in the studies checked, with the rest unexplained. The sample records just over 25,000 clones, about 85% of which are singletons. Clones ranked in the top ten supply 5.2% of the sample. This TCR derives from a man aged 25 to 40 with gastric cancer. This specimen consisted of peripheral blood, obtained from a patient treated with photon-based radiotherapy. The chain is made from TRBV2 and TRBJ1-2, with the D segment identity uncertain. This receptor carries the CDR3 CAARTQYGYTF. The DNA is TGTGCTGCCCGGACCCAATATGGCTACACCTTC. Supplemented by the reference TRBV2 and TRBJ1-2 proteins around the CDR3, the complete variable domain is EPEVTQTPSHQVTQMGQEVILRCVPISNHLYFYWYRQILGQKVEFLVSFYNNEISEKSEIFDDQFSVERPDGSNFTLKIRSTKLEDSAMYFCAARTQYGYTFGSGTRLTVV.